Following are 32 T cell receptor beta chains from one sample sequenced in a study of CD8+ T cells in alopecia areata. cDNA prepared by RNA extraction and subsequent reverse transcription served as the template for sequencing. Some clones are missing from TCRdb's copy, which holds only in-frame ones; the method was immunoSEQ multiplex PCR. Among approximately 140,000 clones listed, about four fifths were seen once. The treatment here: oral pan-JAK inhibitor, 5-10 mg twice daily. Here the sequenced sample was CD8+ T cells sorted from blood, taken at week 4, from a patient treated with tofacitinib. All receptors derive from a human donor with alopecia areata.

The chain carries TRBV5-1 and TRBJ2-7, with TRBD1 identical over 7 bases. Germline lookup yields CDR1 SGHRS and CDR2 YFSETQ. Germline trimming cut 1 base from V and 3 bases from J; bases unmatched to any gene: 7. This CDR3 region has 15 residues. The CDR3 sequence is CASSLSQGVYYEQYF. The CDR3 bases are TGCGCCAGCAGCTTGTCGCAGGGGGTTTACTACGAGCAGTACTTC.

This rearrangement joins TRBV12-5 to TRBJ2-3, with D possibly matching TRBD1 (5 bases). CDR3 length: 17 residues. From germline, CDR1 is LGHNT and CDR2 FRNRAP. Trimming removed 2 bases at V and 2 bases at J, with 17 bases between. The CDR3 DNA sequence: TGTGCTAGTGGTTTGAACCTAATCAGGGTTAACACAGATACGCAGTATTTT. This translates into CASGLNLIRVNTDTQYF.

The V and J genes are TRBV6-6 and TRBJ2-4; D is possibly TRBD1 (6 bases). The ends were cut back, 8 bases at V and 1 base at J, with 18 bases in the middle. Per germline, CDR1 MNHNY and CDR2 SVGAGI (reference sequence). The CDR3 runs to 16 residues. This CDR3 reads CASLLTPDRAKNIQYF. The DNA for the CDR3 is TGTGCCAGCCTGTTAACCCCCGACAGGGCCAAAAACATTCAGTACTTC.

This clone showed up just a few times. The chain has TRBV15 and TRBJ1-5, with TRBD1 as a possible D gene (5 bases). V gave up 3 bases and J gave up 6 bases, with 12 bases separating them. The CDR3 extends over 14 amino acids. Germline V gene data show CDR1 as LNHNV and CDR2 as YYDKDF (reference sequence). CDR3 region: CATSRAVGGQPQHF. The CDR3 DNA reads TGTGCCACCAGCAGGGCCGTGGGGGGTCAGCCCCAGCATTTT.

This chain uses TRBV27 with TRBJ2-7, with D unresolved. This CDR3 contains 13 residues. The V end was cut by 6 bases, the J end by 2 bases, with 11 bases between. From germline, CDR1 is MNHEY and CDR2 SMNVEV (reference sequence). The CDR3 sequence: CASSQRYTYEQYF. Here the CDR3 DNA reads TGTGCCAGCAGCCAACGCTATACCTACGAGCAGTACTTC.

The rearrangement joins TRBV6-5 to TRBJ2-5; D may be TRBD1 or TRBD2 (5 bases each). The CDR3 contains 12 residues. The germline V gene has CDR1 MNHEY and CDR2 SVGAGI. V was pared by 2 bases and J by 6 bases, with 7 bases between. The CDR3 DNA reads TGTGCCAGCAGTTACGAGGGGCAGACCCAGTACTTC. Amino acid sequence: CASSYEGQTQYF.

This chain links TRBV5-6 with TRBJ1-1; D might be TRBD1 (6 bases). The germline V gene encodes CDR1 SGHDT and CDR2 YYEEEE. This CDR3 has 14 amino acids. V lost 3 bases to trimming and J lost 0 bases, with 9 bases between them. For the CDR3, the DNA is TGTGCCAGCAGCTATAGGGGGATGAACACTGAAGCTTTCTTT. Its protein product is CASSYRGMNTEAFF.

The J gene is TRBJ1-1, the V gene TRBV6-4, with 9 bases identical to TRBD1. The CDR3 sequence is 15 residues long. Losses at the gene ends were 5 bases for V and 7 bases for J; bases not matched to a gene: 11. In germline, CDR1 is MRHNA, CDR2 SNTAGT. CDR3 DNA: TGTGCCAGCAGTCCCGGGACAGGGAAACAAGGTGAAGCTTTCTTT. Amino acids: CASSPGTGKQGEAFF.

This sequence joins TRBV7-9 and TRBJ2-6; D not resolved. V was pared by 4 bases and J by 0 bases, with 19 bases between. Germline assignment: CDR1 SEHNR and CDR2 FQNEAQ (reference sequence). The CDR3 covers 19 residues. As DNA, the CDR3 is TGTGCCAGCAGCTCCCTGGGGTTAAACCCCCTCTCTGGGGCCAACGTCCTGACTTTC. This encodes CASSSLGLNPLSGANVLTF.

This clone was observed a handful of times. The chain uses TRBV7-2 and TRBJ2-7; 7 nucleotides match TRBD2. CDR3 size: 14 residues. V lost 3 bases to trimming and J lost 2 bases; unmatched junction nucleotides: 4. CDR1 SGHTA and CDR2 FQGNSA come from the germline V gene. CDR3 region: CASSFPGTTYEQYF. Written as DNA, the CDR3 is TGTGCCAGCAGCTTCCCCGGGACTACCTACGAGCAGTACTTC.

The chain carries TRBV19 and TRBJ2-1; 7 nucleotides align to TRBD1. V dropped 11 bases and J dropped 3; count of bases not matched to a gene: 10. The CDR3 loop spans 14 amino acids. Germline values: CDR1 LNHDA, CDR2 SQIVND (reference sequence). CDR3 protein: CASCPGGDYNEQFF. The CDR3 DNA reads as TGTGCCTCCTGCCCAGGGGGAGACTACAATGAGCAGTTCTTC.

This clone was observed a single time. This chain's CDR3 is CASSNQLSVGETQYF. CDR3 nucleotide sequence: TGTGCCAGCAGCAATCAGCTTAGCGTCGGGGAGACCCAGTACTTC. This chain joins TRBV2 and TRBJ2-5, with a weak D call TRBD2 (5 bases). This CDR3 spans 15 amino acids. The V and J ends lost 6 bases and 5 bases respectively, with 19 bases between them. Per the germline V gene, CDR1 is SNHLY and CDR2 is FYNNEI.

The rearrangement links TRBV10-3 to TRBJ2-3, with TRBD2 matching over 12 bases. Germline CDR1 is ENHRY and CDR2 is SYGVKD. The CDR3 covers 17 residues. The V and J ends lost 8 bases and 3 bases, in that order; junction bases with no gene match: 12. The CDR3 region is CAIGRASGGAGTDTQYF. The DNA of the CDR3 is TGTGCCATCGGGCGGGCTAGCGGGGGGGCCGGTACAGATACGCAGTATTTT.

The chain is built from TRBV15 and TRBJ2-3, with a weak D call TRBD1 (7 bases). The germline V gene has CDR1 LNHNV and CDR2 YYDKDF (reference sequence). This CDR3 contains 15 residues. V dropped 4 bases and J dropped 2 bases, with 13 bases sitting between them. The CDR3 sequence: CATSMTGRDTDTQYF. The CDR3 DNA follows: TGTGCCACCAGCATGACAGGGCGGGACACAGATACGCAGTATTTT.

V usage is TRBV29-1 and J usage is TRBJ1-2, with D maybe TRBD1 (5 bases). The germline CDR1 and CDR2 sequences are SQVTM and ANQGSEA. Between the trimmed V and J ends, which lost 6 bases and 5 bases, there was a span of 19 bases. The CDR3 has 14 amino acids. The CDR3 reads CSVPRTGQEYGYTF. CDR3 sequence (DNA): TGCAGCGTCCCCCGGACGGGGCAGGAGTATGGCTACACCTTC.

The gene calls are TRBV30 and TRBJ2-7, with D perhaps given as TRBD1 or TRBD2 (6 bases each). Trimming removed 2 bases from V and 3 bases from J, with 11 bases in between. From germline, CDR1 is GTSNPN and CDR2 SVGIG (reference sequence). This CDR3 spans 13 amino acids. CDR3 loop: CAWSMGGHYEQYF. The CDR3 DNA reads TGTGCCTGGAGTATGGGGGGCCACTACGAGCAGTACTTC.

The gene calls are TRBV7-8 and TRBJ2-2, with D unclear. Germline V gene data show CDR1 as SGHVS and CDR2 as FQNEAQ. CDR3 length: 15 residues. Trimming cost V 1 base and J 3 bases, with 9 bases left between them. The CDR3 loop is CASSLGLRYTGELFF. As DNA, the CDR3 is TGTGCCAGCAGCTTAGGCCTTAGGTACACCGGGGAGCTGTTTTTT.

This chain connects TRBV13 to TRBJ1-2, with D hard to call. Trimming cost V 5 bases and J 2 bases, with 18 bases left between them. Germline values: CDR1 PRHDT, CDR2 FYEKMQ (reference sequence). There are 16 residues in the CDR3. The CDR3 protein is CASSPTESERNYGYTF. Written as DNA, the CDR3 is TGTGCCAGCAGCCCAACAGAATCCGAGAGGAACTATGGCTACACCTTC.

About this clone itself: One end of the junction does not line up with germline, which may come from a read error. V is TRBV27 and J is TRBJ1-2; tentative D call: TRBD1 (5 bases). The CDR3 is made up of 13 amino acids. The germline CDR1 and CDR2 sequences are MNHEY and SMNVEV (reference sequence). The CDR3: CASSFDPGTLGEF. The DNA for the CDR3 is TGTGCCAGCAGTTTTGATCCGGGGACCTTAGGAGAGTTC.

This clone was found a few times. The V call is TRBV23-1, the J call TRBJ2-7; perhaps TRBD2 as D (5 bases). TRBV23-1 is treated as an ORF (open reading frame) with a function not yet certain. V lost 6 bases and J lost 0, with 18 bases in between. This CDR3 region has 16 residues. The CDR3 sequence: CASSLDTASSSYEQYF. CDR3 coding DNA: TGCGCCAGCAGCCTCGACACGGCTAGCAGCTCCTACGAGCAGTACTTC.

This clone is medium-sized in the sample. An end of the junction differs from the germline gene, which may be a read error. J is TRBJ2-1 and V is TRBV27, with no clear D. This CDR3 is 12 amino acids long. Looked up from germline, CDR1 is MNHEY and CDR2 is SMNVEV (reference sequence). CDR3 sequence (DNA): TGTGCCAGCAGTTTTGGGCTCGGCAGAGAGCTCTTC. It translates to CASSFGLGRELF.

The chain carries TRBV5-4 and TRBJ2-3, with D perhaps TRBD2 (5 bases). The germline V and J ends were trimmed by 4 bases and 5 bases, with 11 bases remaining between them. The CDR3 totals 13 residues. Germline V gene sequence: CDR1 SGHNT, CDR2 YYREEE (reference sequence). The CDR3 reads CASSDLEGDTQYF. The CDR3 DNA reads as TGTGCCAGCAGCGACCTTGAGGGAGATACGCAGTATTTT.

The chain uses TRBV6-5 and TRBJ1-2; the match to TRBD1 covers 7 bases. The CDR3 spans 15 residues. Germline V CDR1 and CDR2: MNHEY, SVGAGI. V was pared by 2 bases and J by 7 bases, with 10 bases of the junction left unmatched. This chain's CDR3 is CASSYRETGVGGYTF. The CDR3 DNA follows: TGTGCCAGCAGTTACAGGGAAACAGGGGTCGGTGGCTACACCTTC.

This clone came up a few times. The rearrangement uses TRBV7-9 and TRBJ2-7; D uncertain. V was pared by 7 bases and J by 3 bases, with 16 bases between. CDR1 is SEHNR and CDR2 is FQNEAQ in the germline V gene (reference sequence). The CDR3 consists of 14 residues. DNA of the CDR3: TGTGCCAGCAAAACAACCGGGCCCCACTACGAGCAGTACTTC. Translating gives CASKTTGPHYEQYF.

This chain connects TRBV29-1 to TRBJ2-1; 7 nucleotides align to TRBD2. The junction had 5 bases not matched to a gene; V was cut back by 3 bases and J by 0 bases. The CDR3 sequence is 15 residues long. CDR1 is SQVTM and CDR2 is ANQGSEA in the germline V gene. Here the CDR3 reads CSVETGTTSYNEQFF. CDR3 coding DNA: TGCAGCGTTGAGACCGGGACTACCTCCTACAATGAGCAGTTCTTC.

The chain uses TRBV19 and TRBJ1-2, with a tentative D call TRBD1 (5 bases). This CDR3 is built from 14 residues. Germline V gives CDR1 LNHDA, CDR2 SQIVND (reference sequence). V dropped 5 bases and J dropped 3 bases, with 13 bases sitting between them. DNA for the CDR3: TGTGCCAGTAGTGGGTGGGGCGCAGACTATGGCTACACCTTC. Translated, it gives CASSGWGADYGYTF.

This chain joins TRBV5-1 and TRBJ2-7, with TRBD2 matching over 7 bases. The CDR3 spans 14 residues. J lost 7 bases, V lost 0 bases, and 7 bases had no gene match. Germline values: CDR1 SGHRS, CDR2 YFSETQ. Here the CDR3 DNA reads TGCGCCAGCAGCTTGGAGGAAAGCGGGGTGGAGCAGTACTTC. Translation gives CASSLEESGVEQYF.

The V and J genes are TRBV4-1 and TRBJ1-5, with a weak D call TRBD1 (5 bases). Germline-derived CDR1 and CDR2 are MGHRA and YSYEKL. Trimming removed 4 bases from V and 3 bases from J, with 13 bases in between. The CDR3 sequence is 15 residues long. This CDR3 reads CASSLFQGFNQPQHF. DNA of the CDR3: TGCGCCAGCAGCCTATTTCAGGGATTCAATCAGCCCCAGCATTTT.

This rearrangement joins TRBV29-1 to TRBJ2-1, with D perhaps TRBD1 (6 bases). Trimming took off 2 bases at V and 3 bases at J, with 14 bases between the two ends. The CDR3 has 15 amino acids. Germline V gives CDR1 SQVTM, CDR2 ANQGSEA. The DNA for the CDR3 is TGCAGCGTTGAACCCAAGGGACAACACTACAATGAGCAGTTCTTC. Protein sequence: CSVEPKGQHYNEQFF.

CDR3 bases: TGTGCCAGCAGCTCCCGGACGAGGAACACTGAAGCTTTCTTT. Translating gives CASSSRTRNTEAFF. The rearrangement uses TRBV7-9 and TRBJ1-1, with D unresolved. The V end lost 4 bases, the J end lost 1 base, and 10 bases lay between the germline ends. Germline V gene sequence: CDR1 SEHNR, CDR2 FQNEAQ (reference sequence). This CDR3 spans 14 amino acids. Looking up the rest from reference TRBV7-9 and TRBJ1-1 gives the full variable domain: DTGVSQNPRHKITKRGQNVTFRCDPISEHNRLYWYRQTLGQGPEFLTYFQNEAQLEKSRLLSDRFSAERPKGSFSTLEIQRTEQGDSAMYLCASSSRTRNTEAFFGQGTRLTVV.

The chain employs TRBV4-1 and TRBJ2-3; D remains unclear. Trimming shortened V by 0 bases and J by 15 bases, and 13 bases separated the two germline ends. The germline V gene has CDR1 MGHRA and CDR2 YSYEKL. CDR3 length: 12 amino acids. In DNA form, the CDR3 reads TGCGCCAGCAGCCAAGATCGTATGGGCCCATATTTT. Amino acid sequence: CASSQDRMGPYF.

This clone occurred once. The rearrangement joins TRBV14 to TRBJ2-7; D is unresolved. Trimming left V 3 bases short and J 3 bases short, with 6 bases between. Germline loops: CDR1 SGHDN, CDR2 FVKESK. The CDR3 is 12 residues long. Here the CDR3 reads CASSHDVYEQYF. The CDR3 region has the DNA TGTGCCAGCAGCCACGACGTCTACGAGCAGTACTTC.